The next 4 T cell receptor beta chains were all read from a single sample in a study of T cell responses to AZD1222 COVID-19 vaccine. Only in-frame clones appear in the TCRdb table, and some are missing; sequencing was by immunoSEQ multiplex PCR. Of approximately 220,000 clones in the sample, around 93% were seen once. The sample in question was peripheral blood, obtained on day 0 of MenACWY control vaccination. These receptor sequences come from an adult in good health.

The chain employs TRBV6-5 and TRBJ1-2; TRBD1 aligns across 8 bases. Germline V gene lookup returns CDR1 MNHEY and CDR2 SVGAGI. The junction had 6 bases not matched to a gene; V was cut back by 5 bases and J by 4 bases. The CDR3 has 14 residues. The CDR3 DNA reads as TGTGCCAGCAGTCAGGACAGGGCCACCTATGGCTACACCTTC. Translating it yields CASSQDRATYGYTF.

The chain couples TRBV2 to TRBJ2-5; D call uncertain. In germline, CDR1 is SNHLY, CDR2 FYNNEI. The CDR3 spans 13 residues. Trimming shortened V by 4 bases and J by 5 bases, and 11 bases separated the two germline ends. The CDR3 spells CASSGSPLETQYF. CDR3 nucleotide sequence: TGTGCCAGCAGTGGATCCCCTTTGGAGACCCAGTACTTC.

The V call is TRBV19, the J call TRBJ1-6; tentatively, D is TRBD1 (5 bases). CDR3 size: 15 residues. V lost 2 bases to trimming and J lost 0 bases, with 5 bases between them. From germline, CDR1 is LNHDA and CDR2 SQIVND (reference sequence). CDR3 amino acids: CASSIQGSYNSPLHF. CDR3 bases: TGTGCCAGTAGTATACAGGGCTCCTATAATTCACCCCTCCACTTT.

This clone was detected once. The chain carries TRBV19 and TRBJ1-1, with no clear D. The germline V gene has CDR1 LNHDA and CDR2 SQIVND (reference sequence). CDR3 length: 15 residues. Trimming shortened V by 3 bases and J by 6 bases, and 17 bases separated the two germline ends. CDR3 sequence reads: CASSISVGVKAEAFF. In DNA, the CDR3 is TGTGCCAGTAGTATTTCCGTCGGGGTTAAGGCTGAAGCTTTCTTT. Full variable domain (rest looked up from reference TRBV19 and TRBJ1-1): DGGITQSPKYLFRKEGQNVTLSCEQNLNHDAMYWYRQDPGQGLRLIYYSQIVNDFQKGDIAEGYSVSREKKESFPLTVTSAQKNPTAFYLCASSISVGVKAEAFFGQGTRLTVV.